Listed here are 14 T cell receptor beta chains from one sample, sequenced in a study of cytotoxic CD8 clonotypes in ibrutinib-treated CLL. Assay: immunoSEQ multiplex PCR; the TCRdb copy retains only in-frame clones and omits some. The repertoire has 140,000 to 150,000 clones, 70% to 80% of them found once; the top ten carry approximately 5.1%. The source was PBMCs, collected after 24 months of ibrutinib treatment. The receptors were gathered from a human donor with chronic lymphocytic leukemia.

The chain has TRBV2 and TRBJ2-5; either TRBD1 or TRBD2 may supply D (5 bases each). V was cut by 7 bases and J by 0 bases, with 12 bases left in between. There are 14 residues in the CDR3. The germline CDR1 and CDR2 sequences are SNHLY and FYNNEI. CDR3 in DNA: TGTGCCAGCATCCGGGACGCATACCAAGAGACCCAGTACTTC. Its protein product is CASIRDAYQETQYF.

The chain has TRBV7-2 and TRBJ1-2, with D possibly matching TRBD1 (5 bases). The CDR3 totals 13 residues. Germline V gene data show CDR1 as SGHTA and CDR2 as FQGNSA. V dropped 1 base and J dropped 8 bases, with 11 bases sitting between them. The CDR3 sequence is CASSLGSWGGYTF. DNA for the CDR3: TGTGCCAGCAGCTTAGGGTCCTGGGGGGGCTACACCTTC.

V is TRBV5-1 and J is TRBJ1-4; D is uncertain. CDR3 length equals 14 residues. The V gene's germline CDR1 is SGHRS and CDR2 YFSETQ. Trimming pared 0 bases from V and 6 bases from J, leaving 9 bases between. The CDR3 spells CASSLDGRDEKLFF. The CDR3 DNA reads TGCGCCAGCAGCTTGGACGGGAGAGATGAAAAACTGTTTTTT.

V usage is TRBV28 and J usage is TRBJ2-7; D tentatively reads TRBD1 or TRBD2 (5 bases each). Germline CDR1 and CDR2: MDHEN and SYDVKM. The V end lost 8 bases, the J end lost 3 bases, and 14 bases lay between the germline ends. This CDR3 has 13 residues. CDR3 sequence: CASQRGVHYEQYF. CDR3 coding DNA: TGTGCCAGCCAAAGAGGGGTCCACTACGAGCAGTACTTC. The whole variable domain, filled in from reference TRBV28 and TRBJ2-7, reads DVKVTQSSRYLVKRTGEKVFLECVQDMDHENMFWYRQDPGLGLRLIYFSYDVKMKEKGDIPEGYSVSREKKERFSLILESASTNQTSMYLCASQRGVHYEQYFGPGTRLTVT.

The CDR3 here is CASSLDSQETQYF. In DNA form, the CDR3 reads TGTGCCAGCAGCTTAGATTCGCAAGAGACCCAGTACTTC. V is TRBV11-2 and J is TRBJ2-5; D is unresolved. Trimming took 0 bases from V and 2 from J, leaving 4 bases between them. The CDR3 has 13 residues. Germline V CDR1 and CDR2: SGHAT, FQNNGV.

This clone was counted many times. The gene calls are TRBV28 and TRBJ1-1; possibly TRBD1 for D (6 bases). The CDR3 has 15 residues. CDR1 is MDHEN and CDR2 is SYDVKM in the germline V gene. Deletions cut 6 bases from V and 0 bases from J, with 14 bases between. The CDR3 region is CASRRGGDMNTEAFF. The DNA of the CDR3 is TGTGCCAGCAGACGGGGTGGGGACATGAACACTGAAGCTTTCTTT.

The chain uses TRBV18 and TRBJ1-6, with 8 nucleotides matching TRBD1. The V gene's germline CDR1 is KGHSH and CDR2 LQKENI. The V segment lost 3 bases and the J segment 1 base; nucleotides outside the gene matches: 8. The CDR3 is 18 amino acids. DNA of the CDR3: TGTGCCAGCTCACCTTTCTCACAGGGGGTGTCCTATAATTCACCCCTCCACTTT. Protein product: CASSPFSQGVSYNSPLHF.

This clone was seen just once. V and J are TRBV6-5 and TRBJ1-5; D not certain. V shed 0 bases and J shed 7 bases, with 10 bases lying between them. The CDR3 runs to 14 residues. Per germline, CDR1 MNHEY and CDR2 SVGAGI. CDR3 in DNA: TGTGCCAGCAGTTACTCTTCGGGGTACCAGCCCCAGCATTTT. Translated: CASSYSSGYQPQHF.

The chain joins TRBV5-6 to TRBJ2-3, with 10 positions matching TRBD1. In germline, CDR1 is SGHDT, CDR2 YYEEEE. V lost 4 bases, J lost 5 bases, and 10 bases stayed unmatched. The CDR3 spans 16 residues. This CDR3 reads CASSRDRGPLGDTQYF. The CDR3 DNA is TGTGCCAGCAGCCGGGACAGGGGCCCCCTGGGAGATACGCAGTATTTT.

This sequence joins TRBV5-1 and TRBJ2-7; 11 positions match TRBD2. The CDR3 contains 14 residues. Trimming at V came to 7 bases and at J to 5 bases, leaving 8 bases not matched to a gene. Germline CDR1 and CDR2: SGHRS and YFSETQ. The CDR3 coding sequence is TGCGCCAGCGGGTTCCTAGCGGGAGGCGACGAGCAGTACTTC. Protein: CASGFLAGGDEQYF.

Here the CDR3 DNA reads TGTGCCAGTAGGTGGGGGACAGGTCCCTACGAGCAGTACTTC. It codes for CASRWGTGPYEQYF. This chain connects TRBV19 to TRBJ2-7; TRBD1 matches 8 bases. Germline CDR1 and CDR2: LNHDA and SQIVND (reference sequence). With V trimmed by 6 bases and J by 2 bases, 6 bases remained unmatched. CDR3 length equals 14 residues.

V is TRBV5-1 and J is TRBJ2-3; 12 bases are shared with TRBD2. Unmatched junction bases numbered 5, after V lost 4 bases and J lost 5 bases. This CDR3 has 15 residues. Germline-derived CDR1 and CDR2 are SGHRS and YFSETQ. The CDR3 reads CASSPSGGAGDTQYF. CDR3 nucleotides: TGCGCCAGCAGCCCTAGCGGGGGGGCTGGAGATACGCAGTATTTT. Full variable domain (remainder filled in from reference TRBV5-1 and TRBJ2-3): KAGVTQTPRYLIKTRGQQVTLSCSPISGHRSVSWYQQTPGQGLQFLFEYFSETQRNKGNFPGRFSGRQFSNSRSEMNVSTLELGDSALYLCASSPSGGAGDTQYFGPGTRLTVL.

The rearrangement links TRBV5-1 to TRBJ1-2; a possible D gene is TRBD1 (6 bases). V was clipped by 4 bases and J by 5 bases, with 15 bases between them. The germline V gene encodes CDR1 SGHRS and CDR2 YFSETQ. This CDR3 region has 14 residues. The CDR3 DNA sequence: TGCGCCAGCAGCCTACCGGACAGCACTTATGGCTACACCTTC. Translating gives CASSLPDSTYGYTF.

The genes are TRBV9 and TRBJ1-5; D is possibly TRBD1 (5 bases). CDR3 length equals 13 residues. Germline CDR1 SGDLS, CDR2 YYNGEE. V lost 7 bases and J 2 bases, leaving 10 bases between the germline ends. This CDR3 reads CASGGTGNQPQHF. The DNA for the CDR3 is TGTGCCAGCGGGGGGACGGGCAATCAGCCCCAGCATTTT. The full variable domain, with the rest looked up from reference TRBV9 and TRBJ1-5, is DSGVTQTPKHLITATGQRVTLRCSPRSGDLSVYWYQQSLDQGLQFLIQYYNGEERAKGNILERFSAQQFPDLHSELNLSSLELGDSALYFCASGGTGNQPQHFGDGTRLSIL.